A single sample is the source of the 12 T cell receptor beta chains below, sequenced in a study of vaccination and CD4 T cells after COVID-19. For these TCRs, the target antigens are not known. Stated treatment: roughly 10-day PBMC culture with coronavirus spike peptide pools or control peptides (ViraFEST assay). Scientists ran DNA taken from cultured CD4+ T cells through the Oncomine TCR Beta short-read assay for sequencing. TCRdb reprocessed the PCR reads with MiXCR, giving one entry per CDR3 protein. The data contain 3,000 to 4,500 distinct CDR3 sequences, roughly 30% of them singletons. Sample: CD4+ T cells from blood, cultured in vitro. All receptors derive from a human donor who had recovered from COVID-19.

In its sample, this clonotype ranks as large. The V call is TRBV12-3 or TRBV12-4, the J call TRBJ1-1; the D is unclear. The CDR3 runs to 13 residues. Between the trimmed V and J ends, which lost 5 bases and 0 bases, there was a span of 7 bases. Here the CDR3 reads CASSAIMNTEAFF. CDR3 nucleotide sequence: TGTGCCAGCAGTGCCATTATGAACACTGAAGCTTTCTTT.

This clonotype is labeled as medium-sized. The chain recombines TRBV30 with TRBJ1-2; D is perhaps TRBD1 (5 bases). Germline CDR1 and CDR2: GTSNPN and SVGIG (reference sequence). CDR3 length: 13 amino acids. Between the trimmed V and J ends, which lost 2 bases and 4 bases, there was a span of 11 bases. The DNA of the CDR3 is TGTGCCTGGAGTATGCGAGGGGCCTATGGCTACACCTTC. It codes for CAWSMRGAYGYTF.

The chain links TRBV6-5 to TRBJ2-1; D may be TRBD2 (7 bases). This CDR3 region has 16 residues. V lost 0 bases and J 4 bases, leaving 13 bases between the germline ends. Germline V gives CDR1 MNHEY, CDR2 SVGAGI. In DNA, the CDR3 is TGTGCCAGCAGTTACTCGGGTGGGGGGGCGTACAATGAGCAGTTCTTC. It translates to CASSYSGGGAYNEQFF.

This chain joins TRBV20-1 and TRBJ2-5, with 7 bases that match TRBD1. J lost 0 bases, V lost 5 bases, and 12 bases had no gene match. The CDR3 runs 16 residues. CDR1 and CDR2 from the germline V gene are DFQATT and SNEGSKA (reference sequence). CDR3 amino acids: CSASPTPDRYQETQYF. Here the CDR3 DNA reads TGCAGTGCTTCTCCTACCCCGGACAGGTACCAAGAGACCCAGTACTTC.

The J gene is TRBJ2-2, the V gene TRBV10-2, with D tentatively TRBD2 (5 bases). V was cut by 6 bases and J by 3 bases, with 11 bases left in between. The length of the CDR3 is 14 residues. CDR1 is WSHSY, CDR2 SAAADI, per germline. CDR3 sequence: CASRQPRDTGELFF. Here the CDR3 DNA reads TGCGCCAGCAGGCAGCCGAGGGACACCGGGGAGCTGTTTTTT.

V gene TRBV7-9 combines with J gene TRBJ1-2; 12 bases fit TRBD1. The CDR3 is 16 amino acids. The junction had 7 bases not matched to a gene; V was cut back by 1 base and J by 7 bases. Germline loops: CDR1 SEHNR, CDR2 FQNEAQ (reference sequence). The CDR3 bases are TGTGCCAGCAGCTTAGTCGGGGACAGGGGGCACAGTGGCTACACCTTC. This sequence encodes CASSLVGDRGHSGYTF.

The chain joins TRBV7-9 to TRBJ1-1; D ambiguous. Germline values: CDR1 SEHNR, CDR2 FQNEAQ (reference sequence). The V and J ends lost 5 bases and 0 bases respectively, with 13 bases between them. The CDR3 has 15 amino acids. DNA of the CDR3: TGTGCCAGCAGCCTACCCGGCGGAGTGAACACTGAAGCTTTCTTT. This gives the protein CASSLPGGVNTEAFF.

The J gene is TRBJ1-1, the V gene TRBV7-9; the match to TRBD1 covers 7 bases. The CDR3 length is 14 residues. Germline V lookup: CDR1 SEHNR, CDR2 FQNEAQ (reference sequence). V was clipped by 5 bases and J by 2 bases; unmatched bases: 5. The chain's CDR3 is CASSLQGTNTEAFF. Written as DNA, the CDR3 is TGTGCCAGCAGCCTACAGGGGACCAACACTGAAGCTTTCTTT.

The J gene is TRBJ2-1, the V gene TRBV29-1; no reliable D call. The CDR3 has 13 residues. V dropped 5 bases and J dropped 7 bases, with 15 bases sitting between them. Looked up from germline, CDR1 is SQVTM and CDR2 is ANQGSEA. CDR3 sequence (DNA): TGCAGCGTTCGAGACGCCCTTCGGAATGAGCAGTTCTTC. Residues: CSVRDALRNEQFF.

By share of the sample, this clonotype is hyperexpanded. This chain links TRBV29-1 with TRBJ2-3; 8 bases line up with TRBD2. J lost 3 bases, V lost 3 bases, and 5 bases had no gene match. The CDR3 covers 14 residues. Germline V lookup: CDR1 SQVTM, CDR2 ANQGSEA. In DNA, the CDR3 is TGCAGCGTTGATTACGGGGGGGGGACAGATACGCAGTATTTT. It encodes CSVDYGGGTDTQYF.

The CDR3 is CASSQPIAGRYNEQFF. The CDR3 nucleotides read TGCGCCAGCAGTCAACCTATAGCGGGGCGTTACAATGAGCAGTTCTTC. The gene calls are TRBV5-1 and TRBJ2-1, with 8 bases matching TRBD2. The CDR3 extends over 16 amino acids. The junction had 11 bases not matched to a gene; V was cut back by 5 bases and J by 4 bases. Per germline, CDR1 SGHRS and CDR2 YFSETQ.

This clonotype turned up a few times. This chain uses TRBV30 with TRBJ1-2; tentatively, D is TRBD1 (5 bases). Germline assignment: CDR1 GTSNPN and CDR2 SVGIG (reference sequence). The CDR3 runs 13 residues. The V end was cut by 7 bases, the J end by 0 bases, with 12 bases between. CDR3 nucleotides: TGTGCCTCCCCGACAGACCCTAACTATGGCTACACCTTC. Translation: CASPTDPNYGYTF.